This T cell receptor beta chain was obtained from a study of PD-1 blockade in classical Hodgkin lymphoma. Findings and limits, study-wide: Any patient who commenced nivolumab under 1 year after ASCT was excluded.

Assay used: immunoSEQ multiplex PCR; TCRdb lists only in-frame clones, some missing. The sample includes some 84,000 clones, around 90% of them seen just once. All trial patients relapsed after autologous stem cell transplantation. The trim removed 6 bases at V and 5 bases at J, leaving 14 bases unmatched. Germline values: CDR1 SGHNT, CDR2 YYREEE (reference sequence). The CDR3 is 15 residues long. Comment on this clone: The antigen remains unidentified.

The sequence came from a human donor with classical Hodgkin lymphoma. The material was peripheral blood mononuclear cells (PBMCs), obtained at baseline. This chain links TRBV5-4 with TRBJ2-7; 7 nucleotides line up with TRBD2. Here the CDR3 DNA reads TGTGCCAGCACCCTTGGGGGGGTCGCCTACAACGAGCAGTACTTC. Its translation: CASTLGGVAYNEQYF. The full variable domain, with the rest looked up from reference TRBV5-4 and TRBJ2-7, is ETGVTQSPTHLIKTRGQQVTLRCSSQSGHNTVSWYQQALGQGPQFIFQYYREEENGRGNFPPRFSGLQFPNYSSELNVNALELDDSALYLCASTLGGVAYNEQYFGPGTRLTVT.